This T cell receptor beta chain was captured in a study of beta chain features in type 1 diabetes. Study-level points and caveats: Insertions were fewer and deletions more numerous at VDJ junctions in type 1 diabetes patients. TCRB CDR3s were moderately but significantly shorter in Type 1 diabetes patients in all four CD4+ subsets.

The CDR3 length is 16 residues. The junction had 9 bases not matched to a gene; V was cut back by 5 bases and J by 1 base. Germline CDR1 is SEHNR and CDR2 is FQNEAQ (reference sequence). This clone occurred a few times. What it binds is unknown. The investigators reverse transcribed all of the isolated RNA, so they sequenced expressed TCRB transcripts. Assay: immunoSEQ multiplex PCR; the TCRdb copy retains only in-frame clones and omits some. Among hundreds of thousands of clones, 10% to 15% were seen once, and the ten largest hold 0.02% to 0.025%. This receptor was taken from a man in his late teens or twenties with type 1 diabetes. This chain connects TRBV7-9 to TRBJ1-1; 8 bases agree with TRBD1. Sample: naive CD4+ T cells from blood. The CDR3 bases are TGTGCCAGCAGCACCGGGACAGGCCTTCGGAACACTGAAGCTTTCTTT. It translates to CASSTGTGLRNTEAFF.